This record looks at one T cell receptor (beta chain) sequence and its context. The antigen is not known. These data originate in a study of cytomegalovirus exposure and HLA in healthy donors. Points from the study as a whole: Based on reports, TCR beta sequences accurately predicted HLA-A and HLA-B alleles for most subjects. As was reported, the classifier diagnosed cytomegalovirus status with high specificity and sensitivity.

The CDR3 extends over 15 amino acids. The V gene's germline CDR1 is LNHDA and CDR2 SQIVND (reference sequence). Trimming cost V 6 bases and J 6 bases; bases outside gene matches: 10. The PCR was carried out with 60 Vbeta primers and 13 Jbeta primers. The table came from immunoSEQ multiplex PCR; TCRdb's copy has only in-frame clones and leaves some out. The table includes about 180,000 clones, roughly 77% detected once. The TCR was taken from a woman in her thirties in good health and CMV-seronegative. Material for sequencing was PBMCs. V gene TRBV19 combines with J gene TRBJ2-7; TRBD2 matches 11 bases. This chain's CDR3 is CASSPPTSGGREQYF. CDR3 bases: TGTGCCAGTAGCCCACCCACTAGCGGGGGACGCGAGCAGTACTTC.